Listed here are 9 T cell receptor beta chains from one sample, sequenced in a study of T cell repertoires in cytomegalovirus infection. TCRdb redid the calling of the reads with MiXCR, one entry per CDR3 protein. The table has about 900,000 distinct CDR3 sequences, 31% seen once. No antigen has been assigned to these receptors. The material sequenced was cultured CD8+ T cells from PBMCs, taken from culture after CMV antigen stimulation. These receptor sequences come from a human donor in good health (CMV status not recorded). Some clones in this sample may be carry-over from other donors' samples.

J is TRBJ2-3 and V is TRBV7-8; TRBD2 might be the D (6 bases). V lost 5 bases and J lost 2, with 17 bases in between. CDR1 is SGHVS, CDR2 FQNEAQ, per germline. The CDR3 contains 16 residues. The CDR3 here is CASSPRLVGYTDTQYF. The CDR3 nucleotides read TGTGCCAGCAGCCCCCGACTAGTGGGCTACACAGATACGCAGTATTTT.

This clonotype appeared many times. The gene calls are TRBV5-1 and TRBJ2-5; D may match TRBD1 or TRBD2 (5 bases each). Trimming took 7 bases from V and 9 from J, leaving 19 bases between them. Germline lookup yields CDR1 SGHRS and CDR2 YFSETQ. The length of the CDR3 is 13 residues. The CDR3 spells CASPAGTSRAQYF. CDR3 in DNA: TGCGCCAGCCCTGCGGGCACTTCCAGGGCCCAGTACTTC.

This clonotype was seen only a few times. The chain joins TRBV7-6 to TRBJ2-5; 16 bases are a match to TRBD2. The CDR3 sequence is 21 residues long. The V gene's germline CDR1 is SGHVS and CDR2 FNYEAQ. The V gene end was trimmed by 3 bases and the J gene end by 1 base; junction bases not matched to a gene: 14. This chain's CDR3 is CASSFNSGTSGGATFQETQYF. The DNA for the CDR3 is TGTGCCAGCAGCTTCAACTCCGGGACTAGCGGGGGGGCGACGTTCCAAGAGACCCAGTACTTC.

The table lists this clonotype with many counts. The genes are TRBV12-3 or TRBV12-4 and TRBJ1-2; D call uncertain. This CDR3 spans 15 amino acids. The V end was cut by 2 bases, the J end by 0 bases, with 10 bases between. In nucleotides, the CDR3 is TGTGCCAGCAGTTTACTGTCAGGACCTAACTATGGCTACACCTTC. It translates to CASSLLSGPNYGYTF.

This clonotype appeared once. The genes are TRBV2 and TRBJ2-7, with 9 nucleotides matching TRBD1. Per the germline V gene, CDR1 is SNHLY and CDR2 is FYNNEI. This CDR3 contains 16 residues. With 6 bases clipped from V and 5 bases from J, the junction kept 14 bases outside the gene matches. CDR3 sequence reads: CASRGIVGQGVNEQYF. DNA for the CDR3: TGTGCCAGCAGGGGGATAGTGGGACAGGGAGTTAACGAGCAGTACTTC.

The chain joins TRBV7-9 to TRBJ2-5; 10 nucleotides match TRBD2. The germline CDR1 and CDR2 sequences are SEHNR and FQNEAQ (reference sequence). The CDR3 loop spans 12 amino acids. J gave up 5 bases and V 8 bases, and 2 bases lay outside the gene matches. The DNA of the CDR3 is TGTGCCAGCCGACTAGCGGGTGAGACCCAGTACTTC. This gives the protein CASRLAGETQYF.

The gene calls are TRBV7-6 and TRBJ1-1; D gene ambiguous. This CDR3 comprises 13 residues. The V gene's germline CDR1 is SGHVS and CDR2 FNYEAQ. Trimming removed 1 base at V and 7 bases at J, with 10 bases between. The CDR3 region has the DNA TGTGCCAGCAGCTTAGTAGGGAACGGTGAAGCTTTCTTT. This translates into CASSLVGNGEAFF.

This clonotype occurred a few times. At one boundary the junction diverges from the germline segment, which might be a read error. The V and J genes are TRBV7-7 and TRBJ2-5; D is unresolved. The CDR3 runs to 15 residues. Germline values: CDR1 SSHAT, CDR2 FNYEAQ (reference sequence). CDR3 nucleotides: TGTGCTAGCAGCTTAGAGACGGGCGTCAGGGAGACCCAGTACTTC. Protein sequence: CASSLETGVRETQYF. The full variable domain, with the rest looked up from reference TRBV7-7 and TRBJ2-5, is GAGVSQSPRYKVTKRGQDVTLRCDPISSHATLYWYQQALGQGPEFLTYFNYEAQPDKSGLPSDRFSAERPEGSISTLTIQRTEQRDSAMYRCASSLETGVRETQYFGPGTRLLVL.

This chain connects TRBV6-2 or TRBV6-3 to TRBJ1-5; D is perhaps TRBD1 (5 bases). The CDR3 contains 15 residues. V was clipped by 7 bases and J by 4 bases, with 17 bases between them. Germline CDR1 is MNHEY and CDR2 is SVGEGT. Here the CDR3 DNA reads TGTGCCAGCACCGGACACGAAATAGAGAATCAGCCCCAGCATTTT. Translated, it gives CASTGHEIENQPQHF.